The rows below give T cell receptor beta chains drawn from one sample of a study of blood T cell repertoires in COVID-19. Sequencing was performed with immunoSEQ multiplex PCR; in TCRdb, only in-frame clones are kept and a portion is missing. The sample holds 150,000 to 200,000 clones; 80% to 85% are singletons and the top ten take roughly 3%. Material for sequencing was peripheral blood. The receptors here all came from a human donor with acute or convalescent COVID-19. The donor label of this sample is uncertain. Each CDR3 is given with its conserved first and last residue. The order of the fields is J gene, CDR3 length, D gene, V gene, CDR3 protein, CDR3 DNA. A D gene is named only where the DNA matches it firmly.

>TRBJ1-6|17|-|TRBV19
CASSPRQGTTYNSPLHF
TGTGCCAGTAGTCCGCGGCAGGGCACGACCTATAATTCACCCCTCCACTTT
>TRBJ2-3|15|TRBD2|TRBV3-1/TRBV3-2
CASTNAGGAQDTQYF
TGTGCCAGCACCAATGCGGGGGGGGCCCAAGATACGCAGTATTTT
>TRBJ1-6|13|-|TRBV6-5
CASSPTQASPLHF
TGTGCCAGCAGCCCAACTCAGGCTTCACCCCTCCACTTT
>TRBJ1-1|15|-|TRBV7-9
CASSLARNGNTEAFF
TGTGCCAGCAGCTTAGCGAGGAACGGGAACACTGAAGCTTTCTTT
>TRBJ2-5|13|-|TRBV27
CASSSLAQETQYF
TGTGCCAGCAGTTCGCTAGCTCAAGAGACCCAGTACTTC
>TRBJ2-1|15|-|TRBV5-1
CASSLYGQYYNEQFF
TGCGCCAGCAGCTTGTATGGGCAGTACTACAATGAGCAGTTCTTC
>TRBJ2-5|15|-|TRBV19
CASSIGGRLEETQYF
TGTGCCAGTAGTATCGGGGGAAGGTTGGAAGAGACCCAGTACTTC
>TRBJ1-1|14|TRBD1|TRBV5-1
CASKAGTENTEAFF
TGCGCCAGTAAGGCCGGGACAGAGAACACTGAAGCTTTCTTT
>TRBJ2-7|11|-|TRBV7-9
CASSPAYEQYF
TGTGCCAGCAGCCCTGCCTACGAGCAGTACTTC
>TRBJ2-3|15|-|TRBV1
CTSTKKREATDTQYF
TGCACCAGCACCAAAAAGCGGGAGGCGACAGATACGCAGTATTTT